A single T cell receptor beta chain is shown here with its context. There is no known antigen for this receptor. No much larger clone is present one base from it, and per-base qualities are unavailable. This specimen belongs to a study of blood T cell repertoires in COVID-19 (dated by TCRdb to 2019 to 2021). Regarding the research as a whole: Samples from collaborators originated in the United States, Italy and Spain and spanned both the acute and convalescent phases of COVID-19. The material from the prospective study consisted of cDNA or gDNA derived from T cells, B-cell-depleted T cells, or PBMCs. Subjects who had been exposed to COVID-19, were actively infected with it, or had recovered from it provided the deeply sampled blood TCRbeta repertoires that made up the dataset. The repertoires were released in a freely available public database meant as a resource for research on the immune response to SARS-CoV-2. Samples were obtained from the ongoing ImmuneRACE study (first 160 participants) and from 950 to 1,500 subjects provided by 6 global collaborators. A de-identified subject ID, COVID-19 status, age in years and sex were almost always included in the sample metadata. HLA class I and class II types, where available, came from metadata supplied by the sample provider rather than from assay-based typing.

In the prospective study, participants were roughly 18 to 100 years old, resided in fewer than 25 geographic areas of the United States, and were enrolled through a virtual design. To assign participants to cohorts, the prospective study relied on clinical history that participants themselves reported in a screening survey and a study questionnaire. Recovered participants in ImmuneRACE Cohort 3 were defined by two consecutive negative NP/OP PCR tests, clearance by a healthcare professional, or resolution of symptoms. In the prospective study, whole blood, serum and a nasopharyngeal or oropharyngeal swab were collected from each participant by mobile phlebotomists. Additional blood draws and questionnaires over an approximately two-month period could optionally be provided by prospective study participants. Blood samples from the prospective study were shipped frozen or at room temperature prior to DNA extraction.

TCRbeta CDR3 regions were amplified from genomic DNA by means of the immunoSEQ Assay, a bias-controlled multiplex PCR. As for the authors' bioinformatics: The number of nucleated cells in each sample was estimated by amplification of reference gene primers within the assay. Sequence reads were collapsed and filtered to measure the absolute abundance of every unique TCRbeta CDR3 rearrangement. For each sample, productive Simpson clonality was calculated as the square root of Simpson's diversity index over productive rearrangements. TCRdb stores this immuneACCESS table with in-frame sequences only. Part of the clones is absent; in the studies checked, under half of the shortfall reflects unresolved V genes, and no reason is known for the rest. V, J and clone size were drawn from that table, and D and trimming were deduced from the DNA. The sample yields approximately 170,000 clones; around 84% were counted once. The biggest ten clones account for roughly 7.3% of the sample.

The CDR1 and CDR2 encoded by the germline V gene (reference sequence) are MNHEY and SMNVEV. From its cysteine to its phenylalanine, the CDR3 spans 13 amino acids. Of all the DNA, just the CDR3 is kept, 39 bases in frame from base 1. Trimming costs V 2 bases and J 9 bases, and their ends lie 11 bases apart. Here is what the overall study found, with its caveats: How much clinical and demographic metadata was included differed by source and by participant, and the metadata was provided uncurated.

The TCR was taken from a woman aged 45-65 years who had recovered from COVID-19. The chain is assembled from TRBV27 and TRBJ2-1; the D gene assignment is ambiguous. Material for sequencing was PBMCs or T cells enriched from blood (not recorded which). Here the CDR3 is given as CASSLGRSGEQFF. The base sequence is TGTGCCAGCAGTTTAGGTAGATCCGGTGAGCAGTTCTTC.